This T cell receptor beta chain was identified during a study of post-analysis software for immune sequencing data. TCR beta cDNA libraries included unique molecular identifiers. TCRdb ran MiXCR on the PCR reads and lists one entry per CDR3 protein. Of hundreds of thousands of distinct CDR3 sequences listed, roughly 27% are singletons. Germline-derived CDR1 and CDR2 are SGHRS and YFSETQ. The V and J ends lost 0 bases and 2 bases respectively, with 9 bases between them. The CDR3 extends over 14 amino acids. The table lists this clonotype with many counts. Antigen unknown. Findings and limits, study-wide: With F measure, samples from one preparation batch clustered together strongly. Controls showed lower frequencies than patients for five TRBV segments, and TRBV5-6, TRBV5-1 and TRBV20-1 were among these.

The sample consisted of blood. The chain joins TRBV5-1 to TRBJ2-7, with D uncertain. The receptor was isolated from a girl aged 10-17 years with multiple sclerosis. The CDR3 is CASSLEADTYEQYF. The CDR3 nucleotides are TGCGCCAGCAGCTTGGAAGCTGACACCTACGAGCAGTACTTC.